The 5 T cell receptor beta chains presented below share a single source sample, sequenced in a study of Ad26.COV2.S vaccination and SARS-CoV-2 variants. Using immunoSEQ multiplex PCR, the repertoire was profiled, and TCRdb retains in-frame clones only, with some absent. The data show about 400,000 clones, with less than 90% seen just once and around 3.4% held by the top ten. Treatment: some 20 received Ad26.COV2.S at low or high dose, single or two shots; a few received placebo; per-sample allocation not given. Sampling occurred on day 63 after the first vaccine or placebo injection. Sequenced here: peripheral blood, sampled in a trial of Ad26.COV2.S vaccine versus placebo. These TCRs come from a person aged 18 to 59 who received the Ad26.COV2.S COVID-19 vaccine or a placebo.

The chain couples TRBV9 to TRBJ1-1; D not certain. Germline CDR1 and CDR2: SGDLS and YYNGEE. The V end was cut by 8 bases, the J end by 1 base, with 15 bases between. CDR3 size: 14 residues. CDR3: CASYPKAENTEAFF. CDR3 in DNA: TGTGCCAGTTACCCGAAAGCAGAGAACACTGAAGCTTTCTTT.

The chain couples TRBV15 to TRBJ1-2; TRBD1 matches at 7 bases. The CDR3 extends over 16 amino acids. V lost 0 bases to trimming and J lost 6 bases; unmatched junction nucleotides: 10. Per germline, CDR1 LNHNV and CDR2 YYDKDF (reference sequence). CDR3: CATSRDLPGTDNGYTF. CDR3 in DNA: TGTGCCACCAGCAGAGACCTACCCGGGACAGATAATGGCTACACCTTC.

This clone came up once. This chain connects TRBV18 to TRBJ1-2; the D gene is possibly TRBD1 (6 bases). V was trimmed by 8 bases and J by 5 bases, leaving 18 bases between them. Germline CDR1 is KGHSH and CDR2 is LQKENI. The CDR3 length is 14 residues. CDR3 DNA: TGTGCCAGCGCGATCGAACAGGGCGGGTATGGCTACACCTTC. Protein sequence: CASAIEQGGYGYTF.

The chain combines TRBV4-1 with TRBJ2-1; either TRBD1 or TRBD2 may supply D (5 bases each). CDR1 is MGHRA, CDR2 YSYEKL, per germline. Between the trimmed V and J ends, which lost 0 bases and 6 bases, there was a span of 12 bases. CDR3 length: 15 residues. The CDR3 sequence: CASSQEGVTLNEQFF. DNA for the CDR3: TGCGCCAGCAGCCAAGAGGGGGTAACTCTCAATGAGCAGTTCTTC.

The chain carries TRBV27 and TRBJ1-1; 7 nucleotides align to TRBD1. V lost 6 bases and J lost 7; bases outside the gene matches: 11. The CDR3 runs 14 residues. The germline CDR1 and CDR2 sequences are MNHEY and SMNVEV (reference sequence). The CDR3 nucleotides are TGTGCCAGCAGAAAAGACAGGGTGACACTTGAAGCTTTCTTT. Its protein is CASRKDRVTLEAFF.